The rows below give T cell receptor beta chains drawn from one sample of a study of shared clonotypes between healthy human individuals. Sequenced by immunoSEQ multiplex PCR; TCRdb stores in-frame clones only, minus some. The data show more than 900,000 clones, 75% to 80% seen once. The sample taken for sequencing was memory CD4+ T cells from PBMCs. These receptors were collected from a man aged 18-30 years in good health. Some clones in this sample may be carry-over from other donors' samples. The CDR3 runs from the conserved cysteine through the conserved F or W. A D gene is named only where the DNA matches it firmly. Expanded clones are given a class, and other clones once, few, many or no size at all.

CDR3 DNA: TGTGCCAGTAGACAAACAGGGCCTGGAAACACCATATATTTT
CDR3 protein: CASRQTGPGNTIYF
J gene: TRBJ1-3
clone size: -
V gene: TRBV19
D gene: -

CDR3 DNA: TGCGCCAGCAGCCCGGTAGGGGTGGGCAATGAGCAGTTCTTC
CDR3 protein: CASSPVGVGNEQFF
J gene: TRBJ2-1
clone size: -
V gene: TRBV5-1
D gene: -

CDR3 DNA: TGTGCCAGCAGCTTGGACGGGCCCTACAATGAGCAGTTCTTC
CDR3 protein: CASSLDGPYNEQFF
J gene: TRBJ2-1
clone size: -
V gene: TRBV5-4
D gene: -

CDR3 DNA: TGTGCCAGCAGACCGGGAGTGGCAGATACGCAGTATTTT
CDR3 protein: CASRPGVADTQYF
J gene: TRBJ2-3
clone size: once
V gene: TRBV6-5
D gene: -

CDR3 DNA: TGTGCCAGCAGTTTTAGGGTGGGACTAGCGCCTCAGACCCAGTACTTC
CDR3 protein: CASSFRVGLAPQTQYF
J gene: TRBJ2-5
clone size: -
V gene: TRBV27
D gene: TRBD2

CDR3 DNA: TGTGCCAGCAGTTTCCCCCGGGACAGGGGGCGTCCCCGTCGTTGGTCCGAGCAGTACTTC
CDR3 protein: CASSFPRDRGRPRRWSEQYF
J gene: TRBJ2-7
clone size: -
V gene: TRBV28
D gene: TRBD1

CDR3 DNA: TGTGCCAGCAGCTCTATAGCGGGAGGGCACTCAGAGCAGTTCTTC
CDR3 protein: CASSSIAGGHSEQFF
J gene: TRBJ2-1
clone size: once
V gene: TRBV7-7
D gene: TRBD2

CDR3 DNA: TGTGCCAGCGCCGCGGTGGCTCCCAATGAGCAGTTCTTC
CDR3 protein: CASAAVAPNEQFF
J gene: TRBJ2-1
clone size: -
V gene: TRBV28
D gene: -

CDR3 DNA: TGTGCCAGCAGCCCATGGGGTGTAGCGGACTATGGCTACACCTTC
CDR3 protein: CASSPWGVADYGYTF
J gene: TRBJ1-2
clone size: -
V gene: TRBV7-2
D gene: -

CDR3 DNA: TGTGCCAGCAGCGAAGGACAGTTGAACACTGAAGCTTTCTTT
CDR3 protein: CASSEGQLNTEAFF
J gene: TRBJ1-1
clone size: -
V gene: TRBV9
D gene: -

CDR3 DNA: TGTGCCAGCAGCTTGGTGGTAGCGGGAGGTTTCTACGAGCAGTACTTC
CDR3 protein: CASSLVVAGGFYEQYF
J gene: TRBJ2-7
clone size: -
V gene: TRBV5-6
D gene: TRBD2

CDR3 DNA: TGTGCCAGCAGCCCCGACAGGGTGGGCACTGAAGCTTTCTTT
CDR3 protein: CASSPDRVGTEAFF
J gene: TRBJ1-1
clone size: -
V gene: TRBV11-2
D gene: TRBD1

CDR3 DNA: TGTGCCAGCAGTGACCATGGAGGGGCCTCTGGAAACACCATATATTTT
CDR3 protein: CASSDHGGASGNTIYF
J gene: TRBJ1-3
clone size: -
V gene: TRBV28
D gene: -

CDR3 DNA: TGTGCCAGCAGTCTCGGACAGAGGCGCACAGATACGCAGTATTTT
CDR3 protein: CASSLGQRRTDTQYF
J gene: TRBJ2-3
clone size: -
V gene: TRBV27
D gene: -

CDR3 DNA: TGTGCCAGCGGGCAATTTTACGAGCAGTACTTC
CDR3 protein: CASGQFYEQYF
J gene: TRBJ2-7
clone size: -
V gene: TRBV28
D gene: -

CDR3 DNA: TGTGCCAGTATAACGGGGACAGGAAGCACAGATACGCAGTATTTT
CDR3 protein: CASITGTGSTDTQYF
J gene: TRBJ2-3
clone size: once
V gene: TRBV28
D gene: TRBD1

CDR3 DNA: TGTGCCAGCATAGGACGGATGAGCTCTGGAAACACCATATATTTT
CDR3 protein: CASIGRMSSGNTIYF
J gene: TRBJ1-3
clone size: -
V gene: TRBV28
D gene: -

CDR3 DNA: TGTGCCAGCAGTGCGTTGGCCGGGTATGGCGAGCAGTACTTC
CDR3 protein: CASSALAGYGEQYF
J gene: TRBJ2-7
clone size: -
V gene: TRBV2
D gene: -

CDR3 DNA: TGCGCCAGCAGCCAAGATCTCCCGGAGTGGTCAAACACCGGGGAGCTGTTTTTT
CDR3 protein: CASSQDLPEWSNTGELFF
J gene: TRBJ2-2
clone size: -
V gene: TRBV4-3
D gene: -

CDR3 DNA: TGTGCCAGCAGCGTAGCCGGGGAGACCGGGGAGCTGTTTTTT
CDR3 protein: CASSVAGETGELFF
J gene: TRBJ2-2
clone size: -
V gene: TRBV9
D gene: -

CDR3 DNA: TGCAGCGTAATTCATGACGGAAGGACCCAGTACTTC
CDR3 protein: CSVIHDGRTQYF
J gene: TRBJ2-5
clone size: many
V gene: TRBV29-1
D gene: -

CDR3 DNA: TGCGCCAGCAGTCAAGAAGTAGGTTCGCCCCAGCATTTT
CDR3 protein: CASSQEVGSPQHF
J gene: TRBJ1-5
clone size: once
V gene: TRBV4-3
D gene: -

CDR3 DNA: TGTGCCAGTATGGGAAGAGTGAACACTGAAGCTTTCTTT
CDR3 protein: CASMGRVNTEAFF
J gene: TRBJ1-1
clone size: -
V gene: TRBV6-5
D gene: -